These T cell receptor beta chains were read from a single sample in a study of patients and donors after allogeneic stem cell transplantation. Using its own MiXCR run on the RT-PCR reads, TCRdb lists one record per CDR3 protein. This repertoire shows about 160,000 distinct CDR3 sequences, more than 20% found once; its top ten account for about 25%. The specimen sequenced was blood, either unsorted or a sorted T cell fraction (not recorded which). These TCRs come from a human donor who was either an allogeneic HSCT recipient or a stem cell or donor lymphocyte infusion donor (not recorded which). It is not recorded whose cells these are; they may come from a transplant donor. Both conserved end residues are part of each CDR3. D genes are given only for firm matches. Size is stated for part of the rows, as once, few or many counts, or as a class when the clone is expanded.

cdr3_nt	cdr3_aa	cdr3_length	v_call	clone_size	j_call	d_call
TGCGCCAGCAGCTTGACGGCGGGAGACAATGAGCAGTTCTTC	CASSLTAGDNEQFF	14	TRBV5-1	once	TRBJ2-1	TRBD2
TGTGCCAGCAGTTCCCGATTTGAGGGGTCCATTGAGAACACTGAAGCTTTCTTT	CASSSRFEGSIENTEAFF	18	TRBV6-1	few	TRBJ1-1	.
TGCAGCGTTGCGGACTGGAGCAGCCAAGAGACCCAGTACTTC	CSVADWSSQETQYF	14	TRBV29-1	.	TRBJ2-5	.
TGTGCCAGCAGCTCTACATCCGGACAGGGCCCGAATTCACCCCTCCACTTT	CASSSTSGQGPNSPLHF	17	TRBV7-2	.	TRBJ1-6	TRBD1
TGTGCCATGAGCGACGGCGATAGCAATCAGCCCCAGCATTTT	CAMSDGDSNQPQHF	14	TRBV10-3	.	TRBJ1-5	.
TGTGCCAGCAGCCAAGATCAGCCCAAGAGGGGCGAAAAACTGTTTTTT	CASSQDQPKRGEKLFF	16	TRBV3-1	few	TRBJ1-4	.
TGTGCCAGCAGCTTAGATAGCATAAACATTCAGTACTTC	CASSLDSINIQYF	13	TRBV7-9	few	TRBJ2-4	.
TGTGCCAGCAGTGCTTTGGGGAATTCACCCCTCCACTTT	CASSALGNSPLHF	13	TRBV25-1	.	TRBJ1-6	.
TGTGCCAGCAGCTTAGGTGGCGGGGGGAGCTCCTACAATGAGCAGTTCTTC	CASSLGGGGSSYNEQFF	17	TRBV7-9	.	TRBJ2-1	TRBD2
TGTGCCAGCAGTTACGGACAAGGGGGAAAACTGTTTTTT	CASSYGQGGKLFF	13	TRBV6-5	few	TRBJ1-4	.
TGTGCCAGCAGCCAAGAGACCGTTTTCGAGCAGTACTTC	CASSQETVFEQYF	13	TRBV4-2	.	TRBJ2-7	.
TGTGCCAGCAGCGACCTCCCACAGGGGGCGGGCACAGATACGCAGTATTTT	CASSDLPQGAGTDTQYF	17	TRBV7-6	.	TRBJ2-3	TRBD1
TGTGCCAGCAGTACCTTCCTAGCGGCGAACACCGGGGAGCTGTTTTTT	CASSTFLAANTGELFF	16	TRBV6-2/TRBV6-3	.	TRBJ2-2	TRBD2
TGCGCCAGCTTGCTTGGCGGGAGGACAGATACGCAGTATTTT	CASLLGGRTDTQYF	14	TRBV5-1	.	TRBJ2-3	TRBD2
TGTGCCAGCTCAGGCGGACGGTCCGGGGAGCTGTTTTTT	CASSGGRSGELFF	13	TRBV18	.	TRBJ2-2	.
TGTGCCAGCAGTTACTCGGGAGGGGGCTACACAGATACGCAGTATTTT	CASSYSGGGYTDTQYF	16	TRBV6-5	few	TRBJ2-3	.
TGTGCCAGCAGCGCCGGATTCTACAATGAGCAGTTCTTC	CASSAGFYNEQFF	13	TRBV11-3	.	TRBJ2-1	.
TGTGCCAGCAGTTTCGAGGGCAGGAACACTGAAGCTTTCTTT	CASSFEGRNTEAFF	14	TRBV6-5	.	TRBJ1-1	.
TGCGCCAGCAGCTTGGGTTCTAGCGTAGAGACCCAGTACTTC	CASSLGSSVETQYF	14	TRBV5-1	few	TRBJ2-5	.
TGTGCCAGCTCACTTGATACTAGCACAGATACGCAGTATTTT	CASSLDTSTDTQYF	14	TRBV18	.	TRBJ2-3	.
TGTGCCAGCAGCCGAGGGCATCAAGAGACCCAGTACTTC	CASSRGHQETQYF	13	TRBV4-2	.	TRBJ2-5	.
TGTGCCACCAGTGGTACGACGGGAACCACAGATACGCAGTATTTT	CATSGTTGTTDTQYF	15	TRBV24-1	.	TRBJ2-3	.
TGCAGCGTTGAAGAGAGCTCTGGGGCCAACGTCCTGACTTTC	CSVEESSGANVLTF	14	TRBV29-1	few	TRBJ2-6	.
TGTGCCAGCAGTTTTATGCCCCCCACTAGCGGATCAGATACGCAGTATTTT	CASSFMPPTSGSDTQYF	17	TRBV27	.	TRBJ2-3	TRBD2
TGCGCCAGCAGCTTGGATAGCGGGCCCTACAATGAGCAGTTCTTC	CASSLDSGPYNEQFF	15	TRBV5-1	.	TRBJ2-1	TRBD2
TGTGCCTGGAGTGTTTTTTACGAGCAGTACTTC	CAWSVFYEQYF	11	TRBV30	.	TRBJ2-7	.
TGCGCCAGCAGCTTTCTAGGTCCAACCTATGGCTACACCTTC	CASSFLGPTYGYTF	14	TRBV5-1	few	TRBJ1-2	.
TGCAGCGTTGAATCCCCGCGAACGTCCTCTGGAAACACCATATATTTT	CSVESPRTSSGNTIYF	16	TRBV29-1	.	TRBJ1-3	.
TGTGCCAGCAGTTACTCTCGCAGGGGGCCTAGCACAGATACGCAGTATTTT	CASSYSRRGPSTDTQYF	17	TRBV6-6	few	TRBJ2-3	TRBD1
TGTGCCAGCAGTAAGGACTTAAATACCAATGAGCAGTTCTTC	CASSKDLNTNEQFF	14	TRBV12-3/TRBV12-4	many	TRBJ2-1	.
TGTGCCAGCAGCCAAGATAGGCTTACTAGCGGAGAGACCGGGGAGCTGTTTTTT	CASSQDRLTSGETGELFF	18	TRBV3-1	.	TRBJ2-2	TRBD2
TGTGCCAGCAGCTTAGAATTCCGGTACCAAGAGACCCAGTACTTC	CASSLEFRYQETQYF	15	TRBV7-6	once	TRBJ2-5	.
TGCAGCGTTGATAGCGGGGGCTCAGATACGCAGTATTTT	CSVDSGGSDTQYF	13	TRBV29-1	.	TRBJ2-3	TRBD2
TGTGCCAGCAGCGTTGAAACGGGGCAGCCCCAGCATTTT	CASSVETGQPQHF	13	TRBV6-1	.	TRBJ1-5	.
TGTGCCAGCAGCTCCGGGTTTCAGGAAAAACTGTTTTTT	CASSSGFQEKLFF	13	TRBV11-2	many	TRBJ1-4	.
TGTGCCAGCAGCTTGGGGAGGGTAACCGGGGAGCTGTTTTTT	CASSLGRVTGELFF	14	TRBV13	.	TRBJ2-2	TRBD2
TGTGCCAGCAGTACCCAGATCGGGGATCAGCCCCAGCATTTT	CASSTQIGDQPQHF	14	TRBV6-5	few	TRBJ1-5	.
TGTGCCAGCAGTTACCGCCTAGCGGGAGGAGGGGAGACCCAGTACTTC	CASSYRLAGGGETQYF	16	TRBV6-6	once	TRBJ2-5	TRBD2